This T cell receptor (beta chain) appears in the sequencing data of a study of long-term antiretroviral therapy in people with HIV. Study outcomes and limitations: Whichever time point was examined, clones expanded before ART dominated the repertoire.

With respect to this clone: Antigen specificity is unknown.

The authors ran the immunoSEQ assay, v3.0, at survey level. Sequencing used immunoSEQ multiplex PCR; TCRdb keeps in-frame clones, though not all of them. Of 30,000 to 35,000 clones in the sample, 60% to 75% were seen once. Germline V lookup: CDR1 SGHAT, CDR2 FQNNGV. V lost 0 bases and J 4 bases, leaving 10 bases between the germline ends. CDR3 length equals 15 residues. The study used samples holding about 0.85-10 million cryopreserved PBMC before DNA extraction. This clonotype was obtained from a man aged 50 to 59 with HIV. The source material was unsorted PBMCs, sampled 3 years after starting antiretroviral therapy. The rearrangement uses TRBV11-2 and TRBJ2-1; TRBD1 is a possible D gene (5 bases). The CDR3 spells CASSLDPTGYNEQFF. CDR3 DNA: TGTGCCAGCAGCTTAGATCCTACAGGTTACAATGAGCAGTTCTTC.